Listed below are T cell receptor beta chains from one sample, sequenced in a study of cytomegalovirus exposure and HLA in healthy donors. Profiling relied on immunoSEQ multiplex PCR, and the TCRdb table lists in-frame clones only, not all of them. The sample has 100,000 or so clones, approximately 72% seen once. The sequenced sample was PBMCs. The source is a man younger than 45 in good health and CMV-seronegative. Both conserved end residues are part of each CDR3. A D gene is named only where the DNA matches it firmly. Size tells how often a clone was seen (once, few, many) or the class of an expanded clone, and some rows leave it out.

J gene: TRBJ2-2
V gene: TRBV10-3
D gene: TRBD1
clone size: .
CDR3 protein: CAITQGQGTGELFF
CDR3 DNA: TGTGCCATCACCCAGGGACAGGGCACCGGGGAGCTGTTTTTT

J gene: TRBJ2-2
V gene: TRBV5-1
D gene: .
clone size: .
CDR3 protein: CASSLDRVTGELFF
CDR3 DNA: TGCGCCAGCAGCTTGGACAGGGTCACCGGGGAGCTGTTTTTT

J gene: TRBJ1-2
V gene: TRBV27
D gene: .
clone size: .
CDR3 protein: CASRNTGSDYGYTF
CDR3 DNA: TGTGCCAGCAGAAACACAGGGAGTGACTATGGCTACACCTTC

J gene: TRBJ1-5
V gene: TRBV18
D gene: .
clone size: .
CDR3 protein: CASSPLGGSSNQPQHF
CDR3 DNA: TGTGCCAGCTCACCTCTAGGAGGGAGCAGCAATCAGCCCCAGCATTTT

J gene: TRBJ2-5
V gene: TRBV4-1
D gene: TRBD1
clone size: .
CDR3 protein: CASSQQGQATTQYF
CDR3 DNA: TGCGCCAGCAGCCAACAGGGACAGGCGACGACCCAGTACTTC

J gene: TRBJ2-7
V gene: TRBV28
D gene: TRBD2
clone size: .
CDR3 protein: CASSRAGLASHEQYF
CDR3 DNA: TGTGCCAGCAGTAGGGCCGGACTAGCGAGCCACGAGCAGTACTTC

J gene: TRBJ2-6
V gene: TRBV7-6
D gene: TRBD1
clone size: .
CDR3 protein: CASSLQDRGTGANVLTF
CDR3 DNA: TGTGCCAGCAGCTTACAGGACAGGGGTACTGGGGCCAACGTCCTGACTTTC

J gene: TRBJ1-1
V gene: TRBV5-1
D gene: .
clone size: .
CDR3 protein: CASSLARTANNEAFF
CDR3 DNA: TGCGCCAGCAGCTTGGCTCGGACAGCGAATAATGAAGCTTTCTTT

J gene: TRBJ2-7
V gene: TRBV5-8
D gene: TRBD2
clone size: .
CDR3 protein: CASSFSGLANEQYF
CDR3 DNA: TGTGCCAGCAGCTTTTCGGGACTAGCCAACGAGCAGTACTTC

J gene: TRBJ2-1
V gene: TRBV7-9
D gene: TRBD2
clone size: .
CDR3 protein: CASSQSGLAGYNEQFF
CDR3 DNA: TGTGCCAGCAGCCAAAGTGGACTAGCGGGTTACAATGAGCAGTTCTTC

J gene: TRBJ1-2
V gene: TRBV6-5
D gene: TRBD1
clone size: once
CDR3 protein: CVSSYGQGNYGYTF
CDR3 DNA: TGTGTCAGCAGTTACGGACAGGGGAACTATGGCTACACCTTC

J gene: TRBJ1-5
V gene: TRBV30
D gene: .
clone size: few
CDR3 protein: CAWTGVGNQPQHF
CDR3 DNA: TGTGCCTGGACAGGGGTTGGCAATCAGCCCCAGCATTTT

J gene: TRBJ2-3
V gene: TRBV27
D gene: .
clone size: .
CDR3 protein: CASPPSRPGDRTDTQYF
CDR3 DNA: TGTGCCAGCCCCCCATCACGACCGGGGGATCGCACAGATACGCAGTATTTT

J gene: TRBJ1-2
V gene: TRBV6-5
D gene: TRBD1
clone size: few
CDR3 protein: CASSYLGQGGYGYTF
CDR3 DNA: TGTGCCAGCAGTTACCTTGGACAGGGGGGATATGGCTACACCTTC

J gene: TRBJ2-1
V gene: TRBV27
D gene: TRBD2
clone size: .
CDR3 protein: CASRSGDSYNEQFF
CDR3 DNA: TGTGCCAGCAGGAGCGGGGACTCCTACAATGAGCAGTTCTTC

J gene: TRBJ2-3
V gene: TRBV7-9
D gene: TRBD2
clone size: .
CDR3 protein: CASSLGGGHYTDTQYF
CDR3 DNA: TGTGCCAGCAGCTTAGGCGGGGGGCACTACACAGATACGCAGTATTTT

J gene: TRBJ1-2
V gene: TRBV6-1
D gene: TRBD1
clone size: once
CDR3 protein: CASSSRDSPNYGYTF
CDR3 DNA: TGTGCCAGCAGTTCCCGGGACAGCCCTAACTATGGCTACACCTTC

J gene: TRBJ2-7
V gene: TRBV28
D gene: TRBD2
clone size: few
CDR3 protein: CASSLELAVWQYF
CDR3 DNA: TGTGCCAGCAGCCTCGAACTAGCGGTTTGGCAGTACTTC

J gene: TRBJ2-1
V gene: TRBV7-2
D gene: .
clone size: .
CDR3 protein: CASSSAGRGLGNEQFF
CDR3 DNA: TGTGCCAGCAGCTCGGCGGGGCGGGGCCTGGGGAATGAGCAGTTCTTC

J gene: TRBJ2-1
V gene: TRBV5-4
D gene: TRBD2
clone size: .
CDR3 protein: CASSHGGRASYNEQFF
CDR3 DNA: TGTGCCAGCAGCCACGGCGGGAGGGCCTCCTACAATGAGCAGTTCTTC

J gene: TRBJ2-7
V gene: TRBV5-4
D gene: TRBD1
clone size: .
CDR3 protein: CASSPKYPGQSYEQYF
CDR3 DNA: TGTGCCAGCAGCCCGAAATATCCGGGACAGTCTTACGAGCAGTACTTC

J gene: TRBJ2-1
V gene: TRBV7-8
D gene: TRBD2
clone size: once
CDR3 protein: CASSPRLAGEGSEQFF
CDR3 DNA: TGTGCCAGCAGCCCGCGACTAGCGGGAGAAGGGAGCGAGCAGTTCTTC

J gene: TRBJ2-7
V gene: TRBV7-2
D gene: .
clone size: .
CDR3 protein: CASSPGVSYEQYF
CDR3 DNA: TGTGCCAGCAGCCCCGGGGTCTCCTACGAGCAGTACTTC

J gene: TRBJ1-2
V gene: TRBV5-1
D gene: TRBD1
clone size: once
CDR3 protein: CASSPGQTYGYTF
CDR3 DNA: TGCGCCAGCAGCCCGGGACAGACTTATGGCTACACCTTC

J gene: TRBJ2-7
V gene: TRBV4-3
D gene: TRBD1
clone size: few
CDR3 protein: CASSQGQESSYEQYF
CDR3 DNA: TGCGCCAGCAGCCAGGGACAGGAGAGCTCCTACGAGCAGTACTTC

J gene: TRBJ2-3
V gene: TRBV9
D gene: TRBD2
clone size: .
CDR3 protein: CASSVSGETDTQYF
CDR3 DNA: TGTGCCAGCAGCGTAAGCGGGGAGACAGATACGCAGTATTTT

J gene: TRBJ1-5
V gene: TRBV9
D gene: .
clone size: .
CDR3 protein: CASSPPGHHQPQHF
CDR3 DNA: TGTGCCAGCAGCCCACCGGGACACCATCAGCCCCAGCATTTT

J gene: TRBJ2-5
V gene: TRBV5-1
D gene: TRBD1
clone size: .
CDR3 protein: CASSLLGGVETQYF
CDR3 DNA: TGCGCCAGCAGCTTGTTAGGGGGCGTAGAGACCCAGTACTTC

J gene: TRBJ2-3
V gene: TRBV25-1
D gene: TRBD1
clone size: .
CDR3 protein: CASSGTGATPGGTDTQYF
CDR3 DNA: TGTGCCAGCAGTGGGACAGGGGCCACGCCGGGCGGCACAGATACGCAGTATTTT

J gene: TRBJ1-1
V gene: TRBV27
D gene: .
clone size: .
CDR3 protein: CASSLRGLAMNTEAFF
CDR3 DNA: TGTGCCAGCAGTTTAAGGGGATTGGCTATGAACACTGAAGCTTTCTTT

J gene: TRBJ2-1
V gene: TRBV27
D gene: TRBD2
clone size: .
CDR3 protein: CASGPGLEYEQFF
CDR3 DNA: TGTGCCAGCGGACCGGGACTAGAGTATGAGCAGTTCTTC

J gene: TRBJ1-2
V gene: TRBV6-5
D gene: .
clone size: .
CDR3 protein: CASGLLQGYGYTF
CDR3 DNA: TGTGCCAGCGGCCTCCTCCAGGGCTATGGCTACACCTTC

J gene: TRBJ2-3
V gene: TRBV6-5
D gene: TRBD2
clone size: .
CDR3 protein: CASSFYGGAGDTQYF
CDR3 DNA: TGTGCCAGCAGTTTCTACGGGGGGGCTGGAGATACGCAGTATTTT

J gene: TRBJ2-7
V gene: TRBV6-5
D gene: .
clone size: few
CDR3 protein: CASSNPGTLLYF
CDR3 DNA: TGTGCCAGCAGCAATCCCGGGACACTGCTATACTTC

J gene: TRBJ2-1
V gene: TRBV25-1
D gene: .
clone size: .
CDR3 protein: CASSPHTGGKLGYNEQFF
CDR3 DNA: TGTGCCAGCAGTCCCCACACGGGGGGCAAACTGGGCTACAATGAGCAGTTCTTC

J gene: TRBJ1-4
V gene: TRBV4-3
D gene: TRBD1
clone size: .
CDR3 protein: CASSQHGQGASLSEKLFF
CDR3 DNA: TGCGCCAGCAGCCAGCACGGACAGGGGGCGAGTTTAAGTGAAAAACTGTTTTTT

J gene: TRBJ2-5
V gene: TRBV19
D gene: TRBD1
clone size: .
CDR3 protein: CASSVGTGQETQYF
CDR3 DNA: TGTGCCAGTAGTGTCGGGACAGGCCAAGAGACCCAGTACTTC

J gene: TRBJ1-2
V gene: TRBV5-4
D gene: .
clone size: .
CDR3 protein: CASSLPRGANYGYTF
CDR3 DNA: TGTGCCAGCAGCCTGCCCCGGGGAGCTAACTATGGCTACACCTTC

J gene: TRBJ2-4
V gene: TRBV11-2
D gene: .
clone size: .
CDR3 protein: CASSLDRGIQYF
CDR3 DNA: TGTGCCAGCAGCTTAGACCGGGGCATTCAGTACTTC

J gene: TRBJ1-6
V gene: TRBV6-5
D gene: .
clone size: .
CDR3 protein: CASTTYPGIGSPLHF
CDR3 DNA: TGTGCCAGCACCACGTACCCCGGTATCGGGTCACCCCTCCACTTT

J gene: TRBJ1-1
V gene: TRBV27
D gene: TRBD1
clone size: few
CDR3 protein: CASSLGWGQGVNTEAFF
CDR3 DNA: TGTGCCAGCAGTTTAGGATGGGGACAGGGAGTGAACACTGAAGCTTTCTTT

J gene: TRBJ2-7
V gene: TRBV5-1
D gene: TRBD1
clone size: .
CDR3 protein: CASSMRTGQTYEQYF
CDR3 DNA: TGCGCCAGCAGCATGAGGACAGGGCAAACCTACGAGCAGTACTTC

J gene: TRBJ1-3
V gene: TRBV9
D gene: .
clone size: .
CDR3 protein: CASSAVGNTIYF
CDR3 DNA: TGTGCCAGCAGCGCAGTCGGAAACACCATATATTTT

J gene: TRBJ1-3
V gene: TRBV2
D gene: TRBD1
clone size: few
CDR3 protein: CASSTGTGQSGNTIYF
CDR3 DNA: TGTGCCAGCTCAACCGGGACAGGCCAGTCTGGAAACACCATATATTTT

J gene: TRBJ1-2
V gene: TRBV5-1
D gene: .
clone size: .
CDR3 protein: CASSLGQAKAFGYTF
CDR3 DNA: TGCGCCAGCAGCTTGGGACAGGCCAAGGCCTTTGGCTACACCTTC

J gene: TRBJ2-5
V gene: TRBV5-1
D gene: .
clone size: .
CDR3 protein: CASSPSGAETQYF
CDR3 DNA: TGCGCCAGCAGCCCCAGCGGTGCGGAGACCCAGTACTTC

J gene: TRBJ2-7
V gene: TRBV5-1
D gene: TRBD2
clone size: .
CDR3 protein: CASSFRLASYEQYF
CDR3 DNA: TGCGCCAGCAGCTTCCGACTAGCGTCCTACGAGCAGTACTTC

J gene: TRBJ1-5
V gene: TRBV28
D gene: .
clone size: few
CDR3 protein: CASSPGTNQPQHF
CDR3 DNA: TGTGCCAGCAGTCCGGGAACGAATCAGCCCCAGCATTTT

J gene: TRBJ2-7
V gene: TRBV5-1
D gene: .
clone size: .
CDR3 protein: CASSLEAGGAFDEQYF
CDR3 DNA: TGCGCCAGCAGCTTGGAGGCCGGGGGAGCTTTCGACGAGCAGTACTTC

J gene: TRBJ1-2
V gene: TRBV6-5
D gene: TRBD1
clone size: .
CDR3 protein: CASRRDRFCGYTF
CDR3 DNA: TGTGCCAGCAGGCGGGACAGGTTTTGTGGCTACACCTTC